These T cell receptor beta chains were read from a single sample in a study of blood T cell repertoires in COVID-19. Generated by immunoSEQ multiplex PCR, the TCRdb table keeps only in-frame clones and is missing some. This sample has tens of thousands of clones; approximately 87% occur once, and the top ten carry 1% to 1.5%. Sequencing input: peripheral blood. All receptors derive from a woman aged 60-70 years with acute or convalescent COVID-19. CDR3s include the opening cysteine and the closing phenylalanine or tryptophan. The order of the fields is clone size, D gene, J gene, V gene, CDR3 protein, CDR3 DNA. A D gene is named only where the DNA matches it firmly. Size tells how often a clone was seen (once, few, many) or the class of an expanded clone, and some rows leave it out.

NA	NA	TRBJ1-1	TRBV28	CASSLPGVDTEAFF	TGTGCCAGCAGTTTACCGGGTGTGGACACTGAAGCTTTCTTT
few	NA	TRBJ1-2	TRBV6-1	CASSEIAANYGYTF	TGTGCCAGCAGTGAAATAGCGGCGAACTATGGCTACACCTTC
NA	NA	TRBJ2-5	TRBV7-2	CASSSPMGPQRFQETQYF	TGTGCCAGCAGCTCACCTATGGGGCCGCAGAGGTTTCAAGAGACCCAGTACTTC
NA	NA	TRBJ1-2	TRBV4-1	CASSQVLGAVDGYTF	TGCGCCAGCAGCCAAGTTCTTGGGGCGGTCGATGGCTACACCTTC
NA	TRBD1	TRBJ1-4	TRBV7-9	CASTFSPGTANEKLFF	TGTGCCAGCACCTTTAGCCCCGGGACAGCTAATGAAAAACTGTTTTTT
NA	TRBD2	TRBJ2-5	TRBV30	CAWTSGRGWETQYF	TGTGCCTGGACTAGCGGGAGGGGTTGGGAGACCCAGTACTTC
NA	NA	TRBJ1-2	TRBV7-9	CASSPGLWNYGYTF	TGTGCCAGCAGTCCAGGGTTATGGAACTATGGCTACACCTTC
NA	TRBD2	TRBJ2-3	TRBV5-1	CASSLWALAGGRTDTQYF	TGCGCCAGCAGCTTGTGGGCTTTAGCGGGGGGGAGGACAGATACGCAGTATTTT
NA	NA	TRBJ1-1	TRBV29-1	CSYRVTATNTEAFF	TGCAGCTACAGGGTCACTGCAACGAACACTGAAGCTTTCTTT
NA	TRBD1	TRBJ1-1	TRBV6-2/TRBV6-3	CASSYLTGGAAFF	TGTGCCAGCAGTTATCTCACAGGGGGCGCGGCTTTCTTT
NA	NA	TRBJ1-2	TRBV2	CASSSREGWDWGYTF	TGTGCCAGCAGCTCCCGGGAAGGCTGGGACTGGGGCTACACCTTC
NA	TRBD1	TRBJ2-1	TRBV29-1	CSVEGQGVYNEQFF	TGCAGCGTTGAGGGACAGGGGGTGTACAATGAGCAGTTCTTC
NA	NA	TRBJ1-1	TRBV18	CASSPSNTEAFF	TGTGCCAGCTCACCATCAAACACTGAAGCTTTCTTT